These 23 T cell receptor beta chains were sequenced from one sample in a study of T cell repertoires and leukemia-associated antigens. No cognate antigen is known for these TCRs. TCRdb re-called the 5' RACE reads with MiXCR, one entry per CDR3 protein. The sample yields 13,000 to 15,000 distinct CDR3 sequences, approximately 39% seen once. The sequenced material came from CD3+ T cells sorted from blood and cultured. These receptors originate from a female donor in good health.

This chain joins TRBV5-1 and TRBJ2-1; 7 bases line up with TRBD2. The CDR3 sequence is 15 residues long. Germline V gives CDR1 SGHRS, CDR2 YFSETQ. V lost 1 base to trimming and J lost 6 bases; unmatched junction nucleotides: 7. The CDR3 is CASSLTGRGSNEQFF. The CDR3 DNA sequence: TGCGCCAGCAGCTTGACTGGGAGGGGAAGCAATGAGCAGTTCTTC.

This clonotype was observed a few times. V usage is TRBV12-3 or TRBV12-4 and J usage is TRBJ2-2; D gene ambiguous. CDR3 length equals 12 residues. Trimming removed 6 bases at V and 7 bases at J, with 9 bases between. This CDR3 is CASSPDGGELFF. CDR3 sequence (DNA): TGTGCCAGCAGCCCCGATGGCGGGGAGCTGTTTTTT.

In its sample, this clonotype ranks as medium-sized. The CDR3 spells CASSQLTSGSTDTQYF. The CDR3 DNA reads as TGCGCCAGCAGCCAGCTCACTAGCGGGAGCACAGATACGCAGTATTTT. V gene TRBV5-1 combines with J gene TRBJ2-3, with 9 bases identical to TRBD2. J gave up 0 bases and V 4 bases, and 6 bases lay outside the gene matches. Germline V gene data show CDR1 as SGHRS and CDR2 as YFSETQ. CDR3 size: 16 residues.

This chain uses TRBV7-2 with TRBJ2-1; 16 bases line up with TRBD2. Per the germline V gene, CDR1 is SGHTA and CDR2 is FQGNSA. CDR3 length: 15 amino acids. Losses at the gene ends were 7 bases for V and 9 bases for J; bases not matched to a gene: 6. CDR3 protein: CASITGTSGRGEQFF. The DNA for the CDR3 is TGTGCCAGCATCACCGGGACTAGCGGGAGGGGTGAGCAGTTCTTC.

This clonotype appeared a single time. The missing conserved phenylalanine or tryptophan at the end of this CDR3 makes a read error likely. The chain uses TRBV20-1 and TRBJ2-5; D call uncertain. The CDR3 length is 12 residues. V shed 6 bases and J shed 2 bases, with 10 bases lying between them. Germline V lookup: CDR1 DFQATT, CDR2 SNEGSKA (reference sequence). CDR3 nucleotides: TGCAGTGCCCTGGAGCCACAAGAGACCCAGTACCCA. This sequence encodes CSALEPQETQYP.

Sample share makes this clonotype medium-sized. The V and J genes are TRBV20-1 and TRBJ2-1, with TRBD2 matching 10 bases. Trimming took 1 base from V and 8 from J; bases not matched to a gene: 14. This CDR3 has 17 residues. Germline V CDR1 and CDR2: DFQATT, SNEGSKA (reference sequence). CDR3 sequence (DNA): TGCAGTGCTAGAGTCGGTAGCGGGAGGCGCGGAATTGATGAGCAGTTCTTC. It codes for CSARVGSGRRGIDEQFF.

Relative to its sample, this clonotype is medium-sized. The chain uses TRBV20-1 and TRBJ1-5, with 7 bases matching TRBD1. The CDR3 extends over 13 amino acids. Germline V gene data show CDR1 as DFQATT and CDR2 as SNEGSKA (reference sequence). V trimming: 7 bases; J trimming: 0 bases; junction bases outside the gene matches: 3. CDR3 protein: CSVGGLSNQPQHF. In DNA, the CDR3 is TGCAGTGTAGGGGGCCTTAGCAATCAGCCCCAGCATTTT.

This clonotype is termed medium-sized (0.01 to 0.1%). This chain links TRBV29-1 with TRBJ1-2; possible D gene TRBD1, 5 bases. The CDR3 totals 14 residues. Germline-derived CDR1 and CDR2 are SQVTM and ANQGSEA. V dropped 7 bases and J dropped 6 bases, with 21 bases sitting between them. The CDR3 here is CSATQGSFSDGYTF. The CDR3 region has the DNA TGCAGCGCCACCCAGGGTAGTTTTTCGGATGGCTACACCTTC.

This clonotype was seen only once. The J gene is TRBJ1-6, the V gene TRBV20-1; D may be TRBD1 (6 bases). The CDR3 consists of 14 residues. CDR1 is DFQATT and CDR2 is SNEGSKA in the germline V gene (reference sequence). Trimming cost V 3 bases and J 8 bases, with 14 bases left between them. Written as DNA, the CDR3 is TGCAGTGCTAGTCGACAGGTTCGGGATTCACCCCTCCACTTT. This codes for CSASRQVRDSPLHF.

At least ten counts were recorded for this clonotype. The V gene is TRBV14, the J gene TRBJ2-1, with 8 bases matching TRBD1. V gave up 5 bases and J gave up 0 bases; unmatched junction bases: 6. CDR3 length: 16 amino acids. The germline V gene encodes CDR1 SGHDN and CDR2 FVKESK. CDR3 DNA sequence: TGTGCCAGCAGCGGGACAGGTTCGAGCTCCTACAATGAGCAGTTCTTC. This encodes CASSGTGSSSYNEQFF.

Regarding this clonotype: Sequence at one end of the junction differs from germline and may be a read error. The genes are TRBV19 and TRBJ2-1, with TRBD2 identical over 12 bases. The CDR3 sequence is 15 residues long. Germline V gene lookup returns CDR1 LNHDA and CDR2 SQIVND (reference sequence). The CDR3 protein is CASTRLAGVYDEQFF. The CDR3 coding sequence is TGTGCCAGTACCCGACTAGCGGGAGTCTACGATGAGCAGTTCTTC.

At least ten counts were recorded for this clonotype. The chain couples TRBV19 to TRBJ2-2, with D hard to call. Germline values: CDR1 LNHDA, CDR2 SQIVND (reference sequence). V lost 0 bases and J lost 5, with 10 bases in between. CDR3 length: 15 residues. This CDR3 reads CASSIEAVVTGELFF. CDR3 nucleotide sequence: TGTGCCAGTAGTATAGAGGCAGTAGTGACCGGGGAGCTGTTTTTT.

The chain carries TRBV29-1 and TRBJ2-1, with no clear D. Per germline, CDR1 SQVTM and CDR2 ANQGSEA. The CDR3 runs 12 residues. The ends were cut back, 7 bases at V and 6 bases at J, with 13 bases in the middle. CDR3 in DNA: TGCAGCGAAAGAAGATTCCGCAATGAGCAGTTCTTC. Protein product: CSERRFRNEQFF.

As regards this clonotype: One junction end disagrees with the germline gene, perhaps due to a read error. This chain connects TRBV7-9 to TRBJ2-5; perhaps D is TRBD1 or TRBD2 (5 bases each). CDR1 and CDR2 from the germline V gene are SEHNR and FQNEAQ (reference sequence). CDR3 length equals 14 residues. The CDR3 DNA follows: TGTGCCAGCACCCCATCGGGACCCGGGAAGACCCAGAACTTC. As protein: CASTPSGPGKTQNF.

This clonotype was counted a few times. The rearrangement uses TRBV7-2 and TRBJ2-7, with D maybe TRBD1 (6 bases). Per the germline V gene, CDR1 is SGHTA and CDR2 is FQGNSA. Trimming took 2 bases from V and 0 from J, leaving 11 bases between them. This CDR3 has 15 residues. In nucleotides, the CDR3 is TGTGCCAGCAGCTTACACACGGACAGCTCCTACGAGCAGTACTTC. Protein sequence: CASSLHTDSSYEQYF. The whole variable domain, filled in from reference TRBV7-2 and TRBJ2-7, reads GAGVSQSPSNKVTEKGKDVELRCDPISGHTALYWYRQSLGQGLEFLIYFQGNSAPDKSGLPSDRFSAERTGGSVSTLTIQRTQQEDSAVYLCASSLHTDSSYEQYFGPGTRLTVT.

Judged by abundance, this clonotype is medium-sized. This chain joins TRBV27 and TRBJ2-3; possible D gene TRBD1, 6 bases. V lost 3 bases and J lost 5, with 21 bases in between. CDR1 and CDR2 (germline): MNHEY, SMNVEV (reference sequence). This CDR3 has 17 amino acids. This CDR3 is CASSFGDFTGRQDTQYF. The DNA of the CDR3 is TGTGCCAGCAGTTTCGGGGATTTTACAGGGAGACAAGATACGCAGTATTTT.

This clonotype is medium-sized in the sample. The chain is built from TRBV5-4 and TRBJ2-3, with D tentatively TRBD1 (5 bases). Germline-derived CDR1 and CDR2 are SGHNT and YYREEE (reference sequence). The CDR3 spans 15 residues. V was trimmed by 6 bases and J by 0 bases, leaving 14 bases between them. CDR3 protein: CASILFGASTDTQYF. CDR3 DNA: TGTGCCAGCATCCTTTTTGGGGCTAGCACAGATACGCAGTATTTT.

As concerns this clonotype: At one boundary the junction diverges from the germline segment, which might be a read error. The chain couples TRBV7-8 to TRBJ2-2, with TRBD1 as a possible D gene (6 bases). The CDR3 has 14 amino acids. From germline, CDR1 is SGHVS and CDR2 FQNEAQ. CDR3 in amino acids: CVSSPTGNLGELFF. DNA for the CDR3: TGTGTCAGCAGCCCCACAGGGAATCTCGGGGAGCTGTTTTTT.

As concerns this clonotype: The CDR3 ends on some other residue instead of the conserved phenylalanine or tryptophan, so this is likely a read error. The CDR3 protein is CASSSQLAGGTYEQYL. CDR3 in DNA: TGTGCCAGCAGTTCTCAACTAGCGGGAGGAACGTACGAGCAGTACTTA. This chain connects TRBV12-3 or TRBV12-4 to TRBJ2-7; 12 nucleotides align to TRBD2. The CDR3 loop spans 16 amino acids. With V trimmed by 4 bases and J by 4 bases, 8 bases remained unmatched.

This sequence joins TRBV29-1 and TRBJ1-1, with D tentatively TRBD1 (5 bases). CDR3 length: 14 residues. Germline V gene sequence: CDR1 SQVTM, CDR2 ANQGSEA. Trimming removed 4 bases from V and 3 bases from J, with 15 bases in between. The CDR3 nucleotides read TGCAGCGTTGTTGCCGGGGGGTTGGACACTGAAGCTTTCTTT. Its translation is CSVVAGGLDTEAFF.

In its sample, this clonotype was seen a few times. The chain couples TRBV20-1 to TRBJ2-7; no firm D call. This CDR3 has 14 amino acids. V was trimmed by 3 bases and J by 2 bases, leaving 14 bases between them. Looked up from germline, CDR1 is DFQATT and CDR2 is SNEGSKA (reference sequence). The CDR3 coding sequence is TGCAGTGCTAGCGAAGCTCAAGACACCTACGAGCAGTACTTC. Its translation: CSASEAQDTYEQYF.

This clonotype was picked up one time. One end of the junction is discordant with germline, which a read error may explain. The rearrangement uses TRBV25-1 and TRBJ2-7; D might be TRBD1 or TRBD2, each matching 5 bases. Germline lookup yields CDR1 MGHDK and CDR2 SYGVNS. The CDR3 totals 12 residues. The DNA for the CDR3 is TGTGCCAGCAGAGGGACGGCTTACGAACAGTACTTC. The encoded protein is CASRGTAYEQYF.

This clonotype qualifies as medium-sized. The rearrangement uses TRBV29-1 and TRBJ1-2; possibly TRBD1 for D (6 bases). Germline V lookup: CDR1 SQVTM, CDR2 ANQGSEA. CDR3 length equals 13 residues. Trimming pared 4 bases from V and 4 bases from J, leaving 13 bases between. This CDR3 reads CSVGGGGLYGYTF. CDR3 DNA: TGCAGCGTTGGAGGGGGGGGCCTCTATGGCTACACCTTC. Complete variable domain (other parts from reference TRBV29-1 and TRBJ1-2): SAVISQKPSRDICQRGTSLTIQCQVDSQVTMMFWYRQQPGQSLTLIATANQGSEATYESGFVIDKFPISRPNLTFSTLTVSNMSPEDSSIYLCSVGGGGLYGYTFGSGTRLTVV.